The rows below give T cell receptor beta chains drawn from one sample of a study of blood T cells in healthy people across ages. TCRdb redid the calling of the 5' RACE reads with MiXCR, one entry per CDR3 protein. The repertoire consists of approximately 800,000 distinct CDR3 sequences, with 62% occurring once and the leading ten covering approximately 30%. Sample: blood. The receptors originated from a man aged 25 to 40 in good health. Each CDR3 is given with its conserved first and last residue. Fields, in order: D gene, J gene, CDR3 length, V gene, clone size, CDR3 DNA, CDR3 protein. The D gene is left open where the match is weak. The size field is filled for only some rows; it gives once, few, many or a size class.

d_call: NA; j_call: TRBJ2-7; cdr3_length: 16; v_call: TRBV9; clone_size: NA; cdr3_nt: TGTGCCAGCAGCGTAGCAGGGAAGGGGGGAACCTACGAGCAGTACTTC; cdr3_aa: CASSVAGKGGTYEQYF
d_call: TRBD2; j_call: TRBJ2-1; cdr3_length: 12; v_call: TRBV20-1; clone_size: NA; cdr3_nt: TGCAGTGGGGCTAGCGGCGGCAATGAGCAGTTCTTC; cdr3_aa: CSGASGGNEQFF
d_call: NA; j_call: TRBJ1-5; cdr3_length: 13; v_call: TRBV5-1; clone_size: few; cdr3_nt: TGCGCCAGCAGTACGGGTTTAGATCAGCCCCAGCATTTT; cdr3_aa: CASSTGLDQPQHF
d_call: NA; j_call: TRBJ1-1; cdr3_length: 16; v_call: TRBV12-3/TRBV12-4; clone_size: NA; cdr3_nt: TGTGCCAGCAGTTTCCTTAGGACGCTTATAAACACTGAAGCTTTCTTT; cdr3_aa: CASSFLRTLINTEAFF
d_call: TRBD1; j_call: TRBJ2-2; cdr3_length: 14; v_call: TRBV19; clone_size: NA; cdr3_nt: TGTGCCAGTAGTATCACAGGGGGGCCCGGGGAGCTGTTTTTT; cdr3_aa: CASSITGGPGELFF
d_call: NA; j_call: TRBJ1-2; cdr3_length: 12; v_call: TRBV7-3; clone_size: NA; cdr3_nt: TGTGCCAGCAGCGGACGGATGGAGGGCTACACCTTC; cdr3_aa: CASSGRMEGYTF
d_call: NA; j_call: TRBJ2-5; cdr3_length: 13; v_call: TRBV7-8; clone_size: NA; cdr3_nt: TGTGCCAGCAGCGTAGGGGTCGGTGAGACCCAGTACTTC; cdr3_aa: CASSVGVGETQYF
d_call: TRBD1; j_call: TRBJ1-2; cdr3_length: 14; v_call: TRBV3-1; clone_size: NA; cdr3_nt: TGTGCCAGCAGCCGAGGGACAGGAAGTGTTGGCTACACCTTC; cdr3_aa: CASSRGTGSVGYTF
d_call: NA; j_call: TRBJ1-2; cdr3_length: 12; v_call: TRBV12-3/TRBV12-4; clone_size: few; cdr3_nt: TGTGCCAGCAGTTTCCCCAACTATGGCTACACCTTC; cdr3_aa: CASSFPNYGYTF
d_call: NA; j_call: TRBJ2-3; cdr3_length: 14; v_call: TRBV5-1; clone_size: NA; cdr3_nt: TGCGCCAGCAGAAGCGGTGGGGGGACAGATACGCAGTATTTT; cdr3_aa: CASRSGGGTDTQYF
d_call: NA; j_call: TRBJ2-1; cdr3_length: 15; v_call: TRBV7-3; clone_size: NA; cdr3_nt: TGTGCCAGCAGCTTAATAGCCTCTGCTTACAATGAGCAGTTCTTC; cdr3_aa: CASSLIASAYNEQFF
d_call: NA; j_call: TRBJ2-6; cdr3_length: 16; v_call: TRBV5-1; clone_size: NA; cdr3_nt: TGCGCCAGCAGCTCGAGACGGACCTCTGGGGCCAACGTCCTGACTTTC; cdr3_aa: CASSSRRTSGANVLTF